The clone carrying this T cell receptor (beta chain) has just one count. Antigen: not known. This specimen comes from a study of cytomegalovirus exposure and HLA in healthy donors. Across the whole study: Inside one of the first data releases sat around 80 million unique TCRs taken from HLA-typed donors. Study-wide results and caveats: Reportedly, TCR beta sequences accurately predicted HLA-A and HLA-B alleles in most subjects. Within an earlier analysis, most TCR beta V segments proved productive either about 87% or about 30% of the time.

The germline V gene encodes CDR1 SQVTM and CDR2 ANQGSEA. Trimming removed 3 bases from V and 0 bases from J, with 8 bases in between. The CDR3 has 13 residues. Researchers ran the PCR with 60 Vbeta and 13 Jbeta primers. The repertoire was sequenced with immunoSEQ multiplex PCR; TCRdb's copy has only in-frame clones and lacks some. Of around 100,000 clones in the sample, over 60% are singletons; the top ten hold about 4.9%. Material for sequencing was PBMCs. This sequence was found in a man aged 30 to 39 in good health and CMV-seropositive. J is TRBJ1-1 and V is TRBV29-1; D gene uncertain. CDR3 DNA sequence: TGCAGCGTTGATAAGAACATGAACACTGAAGCTTTCTTT. Its protein product is CSVDKNMNTEAFF.